This T cell receptor (beta chain) was captured in a study of blood T cell repertoires in COVID-19. Study in general: Some COVID-19 samples were acute and others convalescent; all came from the United States, Italy and Spain.

The CDR3 runs to 15 residues. Trimming took 4 bases from V and 2 from J; bases not matched to a gene: 8. The germline CDR1 and CDR2 sequences are SGHRS and YFSETQ. The authors' processing: Reference gene primer amplification yielded estimated nucleated cell counts. The data were produced by immunoSEQ multiplex PCR, yet TCRdb's version contains in-frame clones alone and is incomplete. For V, J and clone size, that table is used; D and trimming come from the DNA. The table has some 120,000 clones, over 80% seen once. Those who participated ranged in age from about 18 to 89 years and resided in about 24 US areas. The study counted Cohort 3 donors as recovered given two negative PCRs, clearance, or symptom resolution.

The specimen sequenced was PBMCs or T cells enriched from blood (not recorded which). The rearrangement links TRBV5-1 to TRBJ2-5; the match to TRBD1 covers 7 bases. The TCR was taken from a young man who had recovered from COVID-19. The CDR3 spells CASSPLGGTQETQYF. For the CDR3, the DNA is TGCGCCAGCAGCCCCTTAGGGGGCACACAAGAGACCCAGTACTTC.